The 12 T cell receptor beta chains below all came from one sample that was sequenced in a study of T-cell reconstitution after alpha-beta-depleted transplantation in children (dated by TCRdb to the mid-2010s). Library preparation employed PCR. The sequencer listed for this sample is Illumina HiSeq 2500. TCR libraries were prepared with molecular barcoding, using unique molecular identifiers to normalize TCRbeta repertoire quantification. TCRdb applied fastp at Q25 and MiXCR to the public reads, then kept only in-frame beta chains. Rows merge per CDR3 protein into single entries with the most common DNA and genes. The table for this sample lists under 400,000 distinct CDR3 sequences; more than 20% of them were counted only once. The ten largest clonotypes hold approximately 9.9% of the sample. The treatment or condition tag for this specimen amounts to: allogeneic hematopoietic cell transplantation with graft depleted of TCRalphabeta T cells and CD19 B cells.

Sequenced here: PBMCs, mostly from graft donor cells, sampled 180 days after TCRalphabeta/CD19-depleted stem cell transplant. These receptors all stem from a male patient aged 10 to 17 who had a stem cell transplant for acute lymphoblastic leukemia, so the T cells may come from the graft donor.

V usage is TRBV24-1 and J usage is TRBJ2-1; tentatively, D is TRBD1 (6 bases). The V gene's germline CDR1 is KGHDR and CDR2 SFDVKD. V lost 1 base and J 3 bases, leaving 9 bases between the germline ends. CDR3 length equals 15 residues. CDR3 bases: TGTGCCACCAGTGATTTTGGGGGCGTCTACAATGAGCAGTTCTTC. This encodes CATSDFGGVYNEQFF.

The sample holds a few counts of this clonotype. The CDR3 region is CASSLTISTDTQYF. In DNA form, the CDR3 reads TGTGCCAGCAGCTTAACAATTAGCACAGATACGCAGTATTTT. This chain joins TRBV7-3 and TRBJ2-3; no definite D call. V dropped 0 bases and J dropped 0 bases, with 4 bases sitting between them. The CDR3 has 14 residues. Germline V gene lookup returns CDR1 SGHTA and CDR2 FQGTGA.

This clonotype was observed a few times. This chain joins TRBV11-2 and TRBJ2-1, with a weak D call TRBD2 (10 bases). Trimming took off 6 bases at V and 9 bases at J, with 27 bases between the two ends. This CDR3 has 17 residues. Germline lookup yields CDR1 SGHAT and CDR2 FQNNGV. The CDR3 DNA reads TGTGCCAGCAGTTCTCGACAGGGGGGAGCGGGAGGGGCTGAGCAGTTCTTC. It yields the protein CASSSRQGGAGGAEQFF.

The CDR3 nucleotides are TGCGCCAGCAGCTCAGGACAGTGGTGGAACACTGAAGCTTTCTTT. It translates to CASSSGQWWNTEAFF. The V gene is TRBV5-1, the J gene TRBJ1-1; D might be TRBD1 (6 bases). The V and J ends lost 3 bases and 1 base respectively, with 13 bases between them. The V gene's germline CDR1 is SGHRS and CDR2 YFSETQ. This CDR3 region has 15 residues.

In regard to this clonotype: One base away lies a much larger clone, so this may be a sequencing read error. The V call is TRBV5-1, the J call TRBJ2-1; tentatively, D is TRBD1 (5 bases). Trimming pared 1 base from V and 7 bases from J, leaving 12 bases between. The CDR3 spans 14 residues. Germline V gene sequence: CDR1 SGHRS, CDR2 YFSETQ. The CDR3 nucleotides read TGCGCCAGCAGCTTGTGGGGCAGGGTGAATGAGCAGTTCTTC. Its translation: CASSLWGRVNEQFF.

The chain joins TRBV7-8 to TRBJ1-5, with D tentatively TRBD1 (5 bases). The CDR3 is 15 residues long. V lost 2 bases and J lost 5, with 13 bases in between. From germline, CDR1 is SGHVS and CDR2 FQNEAQ. The CDR3 loop reads CASSLKYTGDQPQHF. CDR3 DNA: TGTGCCAGCAGCTTAAAATATACGGGGGATCAGCCCCAGCATTTT.

The V gene is TRBV3-1, the J gene TRBJ2-1; TRBD2 matches 13 bases. In germline, CDR1 is LGHDT, CDR2 YNNKEL (reference sequence). Trimming took 6 bases from V and 5 from J; bases not matched to a gene: 16. There are 19 residues in the CDR3. CDR3 coding DNA: TGTGCCAGCAGGGGATACAGGACTAGCGGGAGACCCAACCACAATGAGCAGTTCTTC. It specifies CASRGYRTSGRPNHNEQFF.

The chain employs TRBV7-9 and TRBJ2-7; 11 nucleotides match TRBD2. The CDR3 is made up of 15 amino acids. The trim removed 4 bases at V and 6 bases at J, leaving 8 bases unmatched. Looked up from germline, CDR1 is SEHNR and CDR2 is FQNEAQ (reference sequence). This chain's CDR3 is CASSYTSGSAVEQYF. The CDR3 DNA follows: TGTGCCAGCAGCTACACTAGCGGGAGTGCGGTCGAGCAGTACTTC.

This chain links TRBV27 with TRBJ2-2, with D possibly being TRBD1 (5 bases). CDR1 is MNHEY, CDR2 SMNVEV, per germline (reference sequence). V lost 1 base and J 6 bases, leaving 6 bases between the germline ends. The CDR3 covers 13 residues. The CDR3 loop reads CASSLYRSGELFF. The DNA of the CDR3 is TGTGCCAGCAGTTTATACAGGTCCGGGGAGCTGTTTTTT.

The table lists this clonotype with many counts. This sequence joins TRBV5-1 and TRBJ1-2, with D possibly being TRBD1 (5 bases). This CDR3 comprises 17 residues. V shed 2 bases and J shed 2 bases, with 19 bases lying between them. Germline V gives CDR1 SGHRS, CDR2 YFSETQ. CDR3: CASSFDHTGNGNYGYTF. The CDR3 coding sequence is TGCGCCAGCAGCTTCGACCACACAGGAAACGGGAACTATGGCTACACCTTC.

This clonotype was seen only a few times. The rearrangement uses TRBV7-9 and TRBJ2-3, with 9 bases identical to TRBD2. CDR3 length equals 17 residues. J was trimmed by 4 bases and V by 4 bases; bases with no gene match: 12. Germline CDR1 and CDR2: SEHNR and FQNEAQ (reference sequence). The CDR3 spells CASSSTNGGRAPDTQYF. Here the CDR3 DNA reads TGTGCCAGCAGCTCCACTAACGGCGGGAGGGCCCCAGATACGCAGTATTTT. The complete variable domain, with remaining parts taken from reference TRBV7-9 and TRBJ2-3, reads DTGVSQNPRHKITKRGQNVTFRCDPISEHNRLYWYRQTLGQGPEFLTYFQNEAQLEKSRLLSDRFSAERPKGSFSTLEIQRTEQGDSAMYLCASSSTNGGRAPDTQYFGPGTRLTVL.

This clonotype was counted only a few times. V usage is TRBV2 and J usage is TRBJ1-1, with unresolved D. The germline V gene encodes CDR1 SNHLY and CDR2 FYNNEI. The V end lost 8 bases, the J end lost 6 bases, and 19 bases lay between the germline ends. The CDR3 extends over 14 amino acids. CDR3 residues: CASAGDRLFAEAFF. The CDR3 nucleotides are TGTGCCAGCGCCGGAGACCGGCTTTTCGCTGAAGCTTTCTTT.